These 30 T cell receptor beta chains came from one sample sequenced in a study of T cell responses to AZD1222 COVID-19 vaccine. Produced via immunoSEQ multiplex PCR; TCRdb's table is partial and in-frame only. The sample lists about 130,000 clones, roughly 84% occurring once. The source material was peripheral blood, sampled on day 0 of AZD1222 vaccination. Receptor source: an adult in good health.

The CDR3 bases are TGTGCCACCAGCAGAGGGGGACAGGGGAACGGCTACACCTTC. Translated, it gives CATSRGGQGNGYTF. The genes are TRBV15 and TRBJ1-2; 10 bases align to TRBD1. The trim removed 1 base at V and 8 bases at J, leaving 4 bases unmatched. Germline CDR1 is LNHNV and CDR2 is YYDKDF (reference sequence). The CDR3 totals 14 residues.

The chain couples TRBV5-1 to TRBJ2-1, with no clear D. Germline CDR1 SGHRS, CDR2 YFSETQ. The CDR3 contains 15 residues. The V end lost 2 bases, the J end lost 0 bases, and 9 bases lay between the germline ends. CDR3 in DNA: TGCGCCAGCAGCTTAGGCCAGAGCTCCTACAATGAGCAGTTCTTC. It codes for CASSLGQSSYNEQFF. The full variable domain, completed using reference TRBV5-1 and TRBJ2-1, is KAGVTQTPRYLIKTRGQQVTLSCSPISGHRSVSWYQQTPGQGLQFLFEYFSETQRNKGNFPGRFSGRQFSNSRSEMNVSTLELGDSALYLCASSLGQSSYNEQFFGPGTRLTVL.

This clone was detected once. No DNA is shown, since the ends of the CDR3 on it are uncertain; the CDR3 is the one TCRdb lists. The CDR3 sequence is CASSTTDGECYGYTFGSGLGYTF. The gene calls are TRBV9 and TRBJ1-2. Germline loops: CDR1 SGDLS, CDR2 YYNGEE. The CDR3 has 23 residues if both end residues are counted.

This clone appeared many times. The J gene is TRBJ2-7, the V gene TRBV4-1; D may be TRBD2 (5 bases). The germline CDR1 and CDR2 sequences are MGHRA and YSYEKL. Between the trimmed V and J ends, which lost 1 base and 0 bases, there was a span of 10 bases. The CDR3 covers 15 residues. The CDR3 protein is CASSQAAESSYEQYF. CDR3 coding DNA: TGCGCCAGCAGCCAAGCAGCGGAAAGCTCCTACGAGCAGTACTTC.

The chain recombines TRBV11-2 with TRBJ2-7, with a weak D call TRBD2 (6 bases). From germline, CDR1 is SGHAT and CDR2 FQNNGV. V lost 5 bases, J lost 0 bases, and 20 bases lay in between. The CDR3 consists of 17 residues. The CDR3 nucleotides read TGTGCCAGCAGCCAAAGACACCCCTGGGAGGACTCCTACGAGCAGTACTTC. It yields the protein CASSQRHPWEDSYEQYF.

The chain joins TRBV23-1 to TRBJ1-2; D perhaps matches TRBD1 (6 bases). TRBV23-1 is treated as an ORF (open reading frame) with a function not yet certain. CDR3 size: 18 residues. V was pared by 0 bases and J by 4 bases, with 21 bases between. The CDR3 loop reads CASSQSWSRVGDTYGYTF. CDR3 in DNA: TGCGCCAGCAGTCAATCATGGTCCCGTGTAGGGGACACCTATGGCTACACCTTC.

V and J are TRBV28 and TRBJ2-2; D perhaps matches TRBD2 (6 bases). Trimming cost V 2 bases and J 4 bases, with 11 bases left between them. Germline CDR1 and CDR2: MDHEN and SYDVKM. This CDR3 contains 15 residues. As DNA, the CDR3 is TGTGCCAGCAGTTTAGTACTAGCATCCACCGGGGAGCTGTTTTTT. Translation gives CASSLVLASTGELFF.

The chain employs TRBV27 and TRBJ2-1, with TRBD2 matching 12 bases. Unmatched junction bases numbered 6, after V lost 8 bases and J lost 7 bases. The germline V gene encodes CDR1 MNHEY and CDR2 SMNVEV (reference sequence). This CDR3 comprises 14 residues. CDR3 sequence reads: CASASGGAQNEQFF. The CDR3 nucleotides read TGTGCCAGCGCTAGCGGGGGGGCCCAGAATGAGCAGTTCTTC.

The chain is built from TRBV6-5 and TRBJ1-4; the match to TRBD1 covers 8 bases. Trimming cost V 6 bases and J 7 bases; bases outside gene matches: 4. Germline CDR1 MNHEY, CDR2 SVGAGI. This CDR3 is 13 amino acids long. The CDR3 nucleotides are TGTGCCAGCAGGGACAGGGATTTTGAAAAACTGTTTTTT. Translated: CASRDRDFEKLFF.

V gene TRBV7-9 combines with J gene TRBJ2-5, with a tentative D call TRBD2 (6 bases). The V end was cut by 0 bases, the J end by 2 bases, with 7 bases between. In germline, CDR1 is SEHNR, CDR2 FQNEAQ (reference sequence). This CDR3 contains 14 residues. DNA for the CDR3: TGTGCCAGCAGCTTAGCGGCGGGGCAAGAGACCCAGTACTTC. Its protein is CASSLAAGQETQYF.

This clone has only one observation. The chain is built from TRBV21-1 and TRBJ1-2; the D call of TRBD1 is as the table states it, not checked on the DNA. TRBV21-1 is a pseudogene locus. CDR3 length: 15 amino acids. The CDR3 loop is CASRRCSGRGYGYTF. CDR3 DNA: TGTGCCAGCCGGAGATGTTCAGGTAGGGGCTATGGCTACACCTTC.

The chain links TRBV4-2 to TRBJ2-4; TRBD2 might be the D (6 bases). Trimming took off 3 bases at V and 5 bases at J, with 20 bases between the two ends. The CDR3 sequence is 17 residues long. The germline V gene has CDR1 LGHNA and CDR2 YNFKEQ. DNA of the CDR3: TGTGCCAGCAGCCACGCCGGCTCCGCCGGGGGAGAAAACATTCAGTACTTC. Residues: CASSHAGSAGGENIQYF.

This chain uses TRBV5-4 with TRBJ2-1; D is unresolved. V gave up 4 bases and J gave up 9 bases, with 14 bases separating them. The germline V gene encodes CDR1 SGHNT and CDR2 YYREEE (reference sequence). The CDR3 is 13 amino acids. As DNA, the CDR3 is TGTGCCAGCAGCCCCCGGTATGTCGCTGAGCAGTTCTTC. It specifies CASSPRYVAEQFF.

The chain joins TRBV2 to TRBJ1-3, with D maybe TRBD1 (5 bases). The CDR3 extends over 16 amino acids. Germline V gene data show CDR1 as SNHLY and CDR2 as FYNNEI. V gave up 4 bases and J gave up 0 bases, with 13 bases separating them. The CDR3 region is CASSAIGAASGNTIYF. As DNA, the CDR3 is TGTGCCAGCAGTGCGATAGGGGCCGCCTCTGGAAACACCATATATTTT.

The DNA for the CDR3 is TGTGCCAGCAGCTCCTGGGGCGGATCCTACAATGAGCAGTTCTTC. The encoded protein is CASSSWGGSYNEQFF. V usage is TRBV5-4 and J usage is TRBJ2-1; maybe TRBD1 (5 bases). The V end lost 3 bases, the J end lost 1 base, and 11 bases lay between the germline ends. CDR3 length equals 15 residues. The germline gives CDR1 SGHNT, CDR2 YYREEE (reference sequence).

The chain employs TRBV19 and TRBJ1-6, with 11 bases aligning to TRBD1. The CDR3 covers 15 residues. Germline V gene lookup returns CDR1 LNHDA and CDR2 SQIVND (reference sequence). J was trimmed by 5 bases and V by 6 bases; bases with no gene match: 3. This chain's CDR3 is CASSGTGGNNSPLHF. The CDR3 nucleotides are TGTGCCAGTAGCGGGACAGGGGGGAATAATTCACCCCTCCACTTT.

The genes are TRBV5-1 and TRBJ2-3, with a possible D match to TRBD1 (6 bases). Per the germline V gene, CDR1 is SGHRS and CDR2 is YFSETQ. The CDR3 consists of 14 residues. V lost 2 bases to trimming and J lost 4 bases, with 11 bases between them. Here the CDR3 reads CASSLQGWSDTQYF. In DNA form, the CDR3 reads TGCGCCAGCAGCTTACAGGGTTGGTCAGATACGCAGTATTTT.

This chain joins TRBV28 and TRBJ2-5, with unresolved D. Germline lookup yields CDR1 MDHEN and CDR2 SYDVKM. This CDR3 contains 11 residues. Trimming removed 5 bases at V and 2 bases at J, with 3 bases between. CDR3 region: CASSLQETQYF. DNA of the CDR3: TGTGCCAGCAGTCTACAAGAGACCCAGTACTTC. Complete variable domain (other parts from reference TRBV28 and TRBJ2-5): DVKVTQSSRYLVKRTGEKVFLECVQDMDHENMFWYRQDPGLGLRLIYFSYDVKMKEKGDIPEGYSVSREKKERFSLILESASTNQTSMYLCASSLQETQYFGPGTRLLVL.

Only one count was recorded for this clone. The rearrangement uses TRBV5-6 and TRBJ1-1; D unresolved. The CDR3 runs to 15 residues. The V end was cut by 0 bases, the J end by 3 bases, with 12 bases between. Per germline, CDR1 SGHDT and CDR2 YYEEEE. In nucleotides, the CDR3 is TGTGCCAGCAGCTTGGTTCTTACCCTGGACACTGAAGCTTTCTTT. This gives the protein CASSLVLTLDTEAFF.

The chain carries TRBV5-4 and TRBJ2-7; possibly TRBD2 for D (7 bases). This CDR3 contains 14 residues. V was clipped by 0 bases and J by 2 bases, with 9 bases between them. The germline V gene has CDR1 SGHNT and CDR2 YYREEE (reference sequence). The CDR3 sequence is CASSLGEGAYEQYF. CDR3 sequence (DNA): TGTGCCAGCAGCTTGGGGGAGGGGGCCTACGAGCAGTACTTC.

The chain uses TRBV19 and TRBJ1-6; possible D gene TRBD1, 6 bases. Germline V gene lookup returns CDR1 LNHDA and CDR2 SQIVND (reference sequence). The CDR3 consists of 14 residues. V was clipped by 4 bases and J by 9 bases, with 13 bases between them. CDR3 amino acids: CASSNTRGGSPLHF. CDR3 DNA sequence: TGTGCCAGTAGTAACACCAGGGGTGGTTCACCCCTCCACTTT.

The V gene is TRBV5-1, the J gene TRBJ2-7; 11 positions match TRBD1. The CDR3 has 14 residues. The junction had 4 bases not matched to a gene; V was cut back by 6 bases and J by 2 bases. Germline CDR1 is SGHRS and CDR2 is YFSETQ. The CDR3 here is CASKPGQGAYEQYF. The CDR3 bases are TGCGCCAGCAAACCGGGACAGGGGGCCTACGAGCAGTACTTC.

The CDR3 loop reads CSARGGTEAFF. The CDR3 DNA sequence: TGCAGTGCTCGCGGGGGCACTGAAGCTTTCTTT. The chain has TRBV20-1 and TRBJ1-1; D might be TRBD1 (5 bases). CDR3 length equals 11 residues. Per germline, CDR1 DFQATT and CDR2 SNEGSKA (reference sequence). The V end lost 5 bases, the J end lost 4 bases, and 8 bases lay between the germline ends.

The J gene is TRBJ1-1, the V gene TRBV28; possibly TRBD1 for D (6 bases). The CDR3 loop spans 13 amino acids. Trimming took 7 bases from V and 8 from J, leaving 17 bases between them. Looked up from germline, CDR1 is MDHEN and CDR2 is SYDVKM. The CDR3 loop reads CASKGRTGTEAFF. DNA for the CDR3: TGTGCCAGCAAGGGGAGAACCGGGACAGAAGCTTTCTTT.

This chain uses TRBV4-2 with TRBJ1-2, with TRBD1 matching 7 bases. The germline CDR1 and CDR2 sequences are LGHNA and YNFKEQ. J was trimmed by 9 bases and V by 2 bases; bases with no gene match: 12. There are 15 residues in the CDR3. CDR3 bases: TGTGCCAGCAGCCAAACCATGACAGGGCGGGATCGCTACACCTTC. Amino acids: CASSQTMTGRDRYTF.

The chain carries TRBV3-1 (or the pseudogene TRBV3-2) and TRBJ2-1; D possibly corresponds to TRBD1 (7 bases). CDR3 length: 14 residues. The germline V gene encodes CDR1 LGHDT and CDR2 YNNKEL (reference sequence). V lost 1 base and J lost 8, with 12 bases in between. The CDR3 loop reads CASSQGQGGDEQFF. CDR3 DNA: TGTGCCAGCAGCCAAGGACAGGGAGGCGATGAGCAGTTCTTC.

A remark on this clone: An end of the junction differs from the germline gene, which may be a read error. The chain couples TRBV6-1 to TRBJ2-7; D remains unclear. In germline, CDR1 is MNHNS, CDR2 SASEGT. The CDR3 is 13 residues long. CDR3 sequence: CASSEGFRTGSCF. CDR3 nucleotide sequence: TGTGCCAGCAGTGAAGGGTTCCGGACGGGTTCCTGCTTC.

The chain employs TRBV9 and TRBJ1-2, with a weak D call TRBD1 (6 bases). The ends were cut back, 3 bases at V and 6 bases at J, with 21 bases in the middle. This CDR3 is 16 amino acids long. Germline V gene sequence: CDR1 SGDLS, CDR2 YYNGEE. The CDR3 protein is CASSASDQGQKDGYTF. CDR3 DNA sequence: TGTGCCAGCAGCGCATCGGACCAGGGACAAAAAGATGGCTACACCTTC.

This clone occurred a few times. CDR3 protein: CASSRGGTYNSPLHF. The CDR3 DNA reads TGTGCCAGCAGCCGGGGGGGGACCTATAATTCACCCCTCCACTTT. The chain couples TRBV27 to TRBJ1-6; maybe TRBD1 (5 bases). The CDR3 spans 15 residues. The germline V and J ends were trimmed by 6 bases and 2 bases, with 11 bases remaining between them. CDR1 and CDR2 (germline): MNHEY, SMNVEV (reference sequence).

The CDR3 sequence is CASSDRTSGGTDTQYF. CDR3 DNA sequence: TGTGCCAGCAGTGATAGGACTAGCGGAGGCACAGATACGCAGTATTTT. The chain has TRBV2 and TRBJ2-3, with 10 bases matching TRBD2. Germline CDR1 SNHLY, CDR2 FYNNEI. The CDR3 is made up of 16 amino acids. V was clipped by 3 bases and J by 1 base; unmatched bases: 4.